The 11 T cell receptor beta chains presented below share a single source sample, sequenced in a study of cytomegalovirus exposure and HLA in healthy donors. Use of 60 Vbeta and 13 Jbeta primers characterized the PCR. Sequencing used immunoSEQ multiplex PCR; TCRdb keeps in-frame clones, though not all of them. Here the sample spans around 150,000 clones, 60% to 80% being singletons. Material: PBMCs. The source is a man aged 30-40 years in good health and CMV-seropositive.

V gene TRBV4-2 combines with J gene TRBJ2-7; D is possibly TRBD1 (6 bases). Germline CDR1 LGHNA, CDR2 YNFKEQ. This CDR3 is 17 amino acids long. Deletions cut 0 bases from V and 2 bases from J, with 17 bases between. As DNA, the CDR3 is TGTGCCAGCAGCCAAGATCACCGGGACACTTATACCTACGAGCAGTACTTC. Residues: CASSQDHRDTYTYEQYF.

The genes are TRBV7-8 and TRBJ1-2; 7 positions agree with TRBD1. The V gene's germline CDR1 is SGHVS and CDR2 FQNEAQ. Trimming at V came to 5 bases and at J to 8 bases, leaving 8 bases not matched to a gene. The CDR3 is 13 amino acids. The DNA of the CDR3 is TGTGCCAGCAGCCCTCTTACAGGGGAGGGCTACACCTTC. Protein: CASSPLTGEGYTF.

The chain has TRBV5-1 and TRBJ1-5; TRBD1 might be the D (5 bases). Trimming took 4 bases from V and 2 from J, leaving 19 bases between them. The CDR3 spans 17 residues. CDR1 and CDR2 (germline): SGHRS, YFSETQ. The CDR3 loop is CASSLEPGDIGNQPQHF. The CDR3 DNA sequence: TGCGCCAGCAGCCTGGAGCCGGGGGATATAGGCAATCAGCCCCAGCATTTT.

This sequence joins TRBV27 and TRBJ2-2; 8 nucleotides align to TRBD2. In germline, CDR1 is MNHEY, CDR2 SMNVEV (reference sequence). The CDR3 extends over 13 amino acids. V was pared by 6 bases and J by 9 bases, with 6 bases of the junction left unmatched. The CDR3 coding sequence is TGTGCCAGCAGGCCCGCGGGGGGCCGGGAGCTGTTTTTT. Protein: CASRPAGGRELFF.

This sequence joins TRBV6-1 and TRBJ2-3; 12 bases align to TRBD2. The V gene end was trimmed by 0 bases and the J gene end by 4 bases; junction bases not matched to a gene: 5. Germline V lookup: CDR1 MNHNS, CDR2 SASEGT. This CDR3 has 17 residues. The CDR3 DNA is TGTGCCAGCAGTGAAGCGTACTCTAGCGGGGGGGCAGATACGCAGTATTTT. Protein product: CASSEAYSSGGADTQYF.

V and J are TRBV29-1 and TRBJ2-7, with TRBD1 matching over 8 bases. Germline V gives CDR1 SQVTM, CDR2 ANQGSEA. CDR3 length: 13 amino acids. Trimming cost V 4 bases and J 2 bases; bases outside gene matches: 4. The CDR3 is CSVAHRGAYEQYF. CDR3 sequence (DNA): TGCAGCGTTGCCCACAGGGGGGCCTACGAGCAGTACTTC.

This clone was counted a single time. CDR3 bases: TGTGCCAGCAGCTCTGGACTTCAGGTCTTAGATACGCAGTATTTT. Its translation is CASSSGLQVLDTQYF. The rearrangement links TRBV9 to TRBJ2-3; tentatively, D is TRBD2 (5 bases). Germline V gene data show CDR1 as SGDLS and CDR2 as YYNGEE. V was pared by 4 bases and J by 5 bases, with 17 bases between. The CDR3 spans 15 residues.

V and J are TRBV4-1 and TRBJ2-3; 10 positions agree with TRBD2. The CDR3 extends over 18 amino acids. Germline V gives CDR1 MGHRA, CDR2 YSYEKL. Losses at the gene ends were 5 bases for V and 4 bases for J; bases not matched to a gene: 15. The DNA for the CDR3 is TGCGCCAGCAGCTTAACCCCAAACCCTAGCGGGGGCCCAGATACGCAGTATTTT. Translated: CASSLTPNPSGGPDTQYF.

The rearrangement uses TRBV7-9 and TRBJ2-3, with D possibly TRBD2 on 7 matching bases. The CDR3 is 16 amino acids. The V end was cut by 2 bases, the J end by 0 bases, with 12 bases between. Germline CDR1 and CDR2: SEHNR and FQNEAQ (reference sequence). The CDR3 sequence is CASSLRGGTSTDTQYF. In DNA form, the CDR3 reads TGTGCCAGCAGCTTAAGGGGGGGGACTAGCACAGATACGCAGTATTTT.

Only a few counts were recorded for this clone. The genes are TRBV10-3 and TRBJ2-5, with a possible D match to TRBD2 (6 bases). From germline, CDR1 is ENHRY and CDR2 SYGVKD. CDR3 length: 13 residues. Trimming left V 4 bases short and J 7 bases short, with 13 bases between. CDR3 protein: CAISGGNLGTQYF. The CDR3 nucleotides are TGTGCCATCAGTGGCGGGAATTTAGGGACCCAGTACTTC.

The chain is built from TRBV6-1 and TRBJ2-3; 9 nucleotides agree with TRBD2. The J segment lost 6 bases and the V segment lost 4 bases, leaving 11 bases of the junction unmatched. There are 16 residues in the CDR3. Germline-derived CDR1 and CDR2 are MNHNS and SASEGT. In DNA, the CDR3 is TGTGCCAGCAGTGCCCGCCCAGCGGGGGGTGTTGATACGCAGTATTTT. This sequence encodes CASSARPAGGVDTQYF.